These 30 T cell receptor beta chains came from one sample sequenced in a study of early T cells in non-severe SARS-CoV-2 infection. TCRdb used MiXCR to reprocess the 5' RACE reads, holding one entry per CDR3 protein. The top ten hold 3.5% to 5% of the sample, which has 35,000 to 50,000 distinct CDR3 sequences, about a quarter seen once. This material consisted of whole blood, taken at baseline. Every receptor here comes from an adult who was a healthcare worker with PCR-confirmed SARS-CoV-2 infection or an uninfected control (not recorded which).

This rearrangement joins TRBV12-3 or TRBV12-4 to TRBJ1-1; D gene ambiguous. CDR3 length: 15 amino acids. V was shortened by 7 bases and J by 1 base, with 16 bases between the two germline ends. The CDR3 sequence: CASNPTGVRNTEAFF. In DNA form, the CDR3 reads TGTGCCAGCAACCCAACCGGGGTGAGGAACACTGAAGCTTTCTTT.

The chain links TRBV7-9 to TRBJ2-3; possibly TRBD2 for D (5 bases). Germline CDR1 reads SEHNR; CDR2 reads FQNEAQ (reference sequence). The CDR3 is 13 residues long. V was cut by 3 bases and J by 4 bases, with 8 bases left in between. Here the CDR3 reads CASSFWRPDTQYF. The CDR3 nucleotides read TGTGCCAGCAGCTTCTGGAGGCCAGATACGCAGTATTTT.

This clonotype has a handful of counts. The chain has TRBV5-1 and TRBJ1-5; 7 positions match TRBD1. The junction had 2 bases not matched to a gene; V was cut back by 4 bases and J by 4 bases. Germline CDR1 and CDR2: SGHRS and YFSETQ. CDR3 length: 13 residues. The CDR3 DNA reads TGCGCCAGCAGCGGGGGACAGAATCAGCCCCAGCATTTT. Translation gives CASSGGQNQPQHF.

This rearrangement joins TRBV6-5 to TRBJ2-7; D tentatively fits TRBD1 or TRBD2 (5 bases each). The V gene's germline CDR1 is MNHEY and CDR2 SVGAGI. This CDR3 is 13 amino acids long. Trimming removed 6 bases from V and 5 bases from J, with 14 bases in between. CDR3 sequence reads: CASSLGTRDEQYF. The CDR3, as DNA: TGTGCCAGCAGCCTCGGGACCCGGGACGAGCAGTACTTC.

This clonotype was detected only a few times. The J gene is TRBJ1-4, the V gene TRBV7-9; no definite D call. V dropped 3 bases and J dropped 8 bases, with 4 bases sitting between them. CDR3 length: 11 residues. Germline V gives CDR1 SEHNR, CDR2 FQNEAQ (reference sequence). CDR3 in amino acids: CASSFGEKLFF. Here the CDR3 DNA reads TGTGCCAGCAGCTTCGGAGAAAAACTGTTTTTT.

This chain uses TRBV6-2 or TRBV6-3 with TRBJ2-7; 9 bases fit TRBD1. Losses at the gene ends were 5 bases for V and 6 bases for J; bases not matched to a gene: 5. The CDR3 is 13 residues long. Germline V gene data show CDR1 as MNHEY and CDR2 as SVGEGT. The CDR3 region has the DNA TGTGCCAGCAGTCCGGGACAGGGCCCCGAGCAGTACTTC. Translation: CASSPGQGPEQYF.

This clonotype was found many times. The chain carries TRBV27 and TRBJ2-2, with D tentatively TRBD2 (6 bases). Trimming pared 2 bases from V and 4 bases from J, leaving 11 bases between. This CDR3 comprises 15 residues. The germline V gene has CDR1 MNHEY and CDR2 SMNVEV (reference sequence). The CDR3 DNA reads TGTGCCAGCAGTTTACTTTTGCGGGGCACCGGGGAGCTGTTTTTT. Translated, it gives CASSLLLRGTGELFF.

Worth noting for this clonotype: With a much larger clone just one base away, this may be a read error. The chain carries TRBV27 and TRBJ1-1; possible D gene TRBD1, 5 bases. The CDR3 has 14 amino acids. Deletions cut 4 bases from V and 1 base from J, with 10 bases between. Per germline, CDR1 MNHEY and CDR2 SMNVEV (reference sequence). This chain's CDR3 is CASSSTAGNTEAFF. The CDR3 bases are TGTGCCAGCAGTTCGACAGCTGGGAACACTGAAGCTTTCTTT.

The chain joins TRBV10-1 to TRBJ2-1; D is ambiguous. The CDR3 runs to 13 residues. Deletions cut 4 bases from V and 3 bases from J, with 7 bases between. The V gene's germline CDR1 is WNHNN and CDR2 SYGVQD (reference sequence). The CDR3 is CASSAPGYNEQFF. Here the CDR3 DNA reads TGCGCCAGCAGTGCCCCAGGCTACAATGAGCAGTTCTTC.

This chain connects TRBV3-1 to TRBJ2-3; the D gene is possibly TRBD2 (5 bases). The CDR3 has 13 residues. Deletions cut 5 bases from V and 4 bases from J, with 10 bases between. CDR1 is LGHDT and CDR2 is YNNKEL in the germline V gene (reference sequence). CDR3 residues: CASSEGVPDTQYF. CDR3 DNA sequence: TGTGCCAGCAGCGAGGGAGTCCCAGATACGCAGTATTTT.

About this clonotype itself: The junction and the germline gene differ at one end; a read error may be behind it. In DNA, the CDR3 is TGCGCCAGCAGCTTATCCAGCGGGGGCCCTAATGAGCAGTTCTTC. Amino acid sequence: CASSLSSGGPNEQFF. V and J are TRBV11-2 and TRBJ2-1, with 8 nucleotides matching TRBD2. The CDR3 contains 15 residues. Looked up from germline, CDR1 is SGHAT and CDR2 is FQNNGV.

The table lists this clonotype with a few counts. This chain connects TRBV7-2 to TRBJ1-4; no clear D gene. V was cut by 2 bases and J by 0 bases, with 16 bases left in between. CDR1 and CDR2 (germline): SGHTA, FQGNSA. The CDR3 consists of 18 residues. As DNA, the CDR3 is TGTGCCAGCAGCTTATTCCCAGCAACCTATGCAACTAATGAAAAACTGTTTTTT. As protein: CASSLFPATYATNEKLFF.

This clonotype has a handful of counts. J is TRBJ2-6 and V is TRBV7-3; weak D call: TRBD1 (5 bases). The CDR3 contains 17 residues. V was trimmed by 5 bases and J by 0 bases, leaving 14 bases between them. The V gene's germline CDR1 is SGHTA and CDR2 FQGTGA. The CDR3 sequence is CASSPSPTVSGANVLTF. DNA for the CDR3: TGTGCCAGCAGCCCGTCCCCGACAGTCTCTGGGGCCAACGTCCTGACTTTC.

This sequence joins TRBV19 and TRBJ1-5; 7 bases line up with TRBD1. CDR3 size: 15 residues. CDR1 is LNHDA and CDR2 is SQIVND in the germline V gene (reference sequence). The junction had 8 bases not matched to a gene; V was cut back by 4 bases and J by 5 bases. CDR3 residues: CASSTITGVDQPQHF. The CDR3 DNA reads as TGTGCCAGTAGTACCATTACAGGGGTGGATCAGCCCCAGCATTTT.

This clonotype was seen only a few times. The chain links TRBV11-2 to TRBJ2-5; no clear D gene. The CDR3 extends over 15 amino acids. The V end lost 2 bases, the J end lost 7 bases, and 17 bases lay between the germline ends. CDR1 SGHAT and CDR2 FQNNGV come from the germline V gene. The CDR3: CASSLTALDQATQYF. The CDR3 nucleotides are TGTGCCAGCAGCTTAACGGCGCTAGACCAGGCGACCCAGTACTTC.

This clonotype came up a few times. The chain couples TRBV5-5 to TRBJ2-1; D gene unclear. CDR1 and CDR2 from the germline V gene are SGHKS and YYEKEE (reference sequence). V was trimmed by 0 bases and J by 0 bases, leaving 7 bases between them. The CDR3 runs 15 residues. CDR3 sequence (DNA): TGTGCCAGCAGCTTGGGACGGTTCTCCTACAATGAGCAGTTCTTC. Protein product: CASSLGRFSYNEQFF.

This clonotype has a count of ten or more. The J gene is TRBJ2-3, the V gene TRBV10-3; TRBD2 aligns across 7 bases. CDR3 length: 13 residues. The V and J ends lost 11 bases and 4 bases, in that order; junction bases with no gene match: 9. The germline gives CDR1 ENHRY, CDR2 SYGVKD. CDR3 coding DNA: TGTGCCGTCGAGGTAGCGGGCTCAGATACGCAGTATTTT. This gives the protein CAVEVAGSDTQYF.

This chain joins TRBV6-5 and TRBJ1-1, with D possibly being TRBD1 (6 bases). CDR1 and CDR2 (germline): MNHEY, SVGAGI. The CDR3 extends over 14 amino acids. Trimming removed 7 bases at V and 0 bases at J, with 12 bases between. As DNA, the CDR3 is TGTGCCAGCAAGGGGAGGGGGATGAACACTGAAGCTTTCTTT. It translates to CASKGRGMNTEAFF.

Many counts were recorded for this clonotype. This chain joins TRBV6-1 and TRBJ2-6; D gene ambiguous. This CDR3 region has 15 residues. Trimming took off 2 bases at V and 7 bases at J, with 12 bases between the two ends. The germline V gene has CDR1 MNHNS and CDR2 SASEGT. In DNA, the CDR3 is TGTGCCAGCAGTGAACGGGTCCTTGGCGCCAACGTCCTGACTTTC. Protein sequence: CASSERVLGANVLTF.

The rearrangement uses TRBV11-2 and TRBJ2-1, with TRBD2 identical over 14 bases. The CDR3 sequence is 16 residues long. CDR1 is SGHAT, CDR2 FQNNGV, per germline. V was clipped by 5 bases and J by 7 bases; unmatched bases: 7. The CDR3: CASSRATSGGANEQFF. As DNA, the CDR3 is TGTGCCAGCAGCCGAGCGACTAGCGGGGGGGCGAATGAGCAGTTCTTC.

This clonotype was counted only a few times. The V call is TRBV19, the J call TRBJ1-2; TRBD1 might be the D (6 bases). The CDR3 extends over 16 amino acids. V shed 7 bases and J shed 7 bases, with 25 bases lying between them. CDR1 is LNHDA and CDR2 is SQIVND in the germline V gene (reference sequence). Written as DNA, the CDR3 is TGTGCCAGTATCTCGGGAGGGGACACTATTGCTGCTGGCTACACCTTC. Its translation is CASISGGDTIAAGYTF. Combining the CDR3 with reference TRBV19 and TRBJ1-2 gives the whole variable domain DGGITQSPKYLFRKEGQNVTLSCEQNLNHDAMYWYRQDPGQGLRLIYYSQIVNDFQKGDIAEGYSVSREKKESFPLTVTSAQKNPTAFYLCASISGGDTIAAGYTFGSGTRLTVV.

This clonotype was seen many times. This chain links TRBV29-1 with TRBJ2-1, with D perhaps being TRBD1 or TRBD2 (5 bases each). This CDR3 spans 12 amino acids. V lost 8 bases and J 8 bases, leaving 16 bases between the germline ends. The germline V gene encodes CDR1 SQVTM and CDR2 ANQGSEA. The CDR3 region is CSLELGDDEQFF. CDR3 bases: TGCAGCCTAGAGTTAGGGGACGATGAGCAGTTCTTC.

The rearrangement joins TRBV2 to TRBJ1-2, with D possibly being TRBD1 (5 bases). Trimming took off 3 bases at V and 1 base at J, with 12 bases between the two ends. This CDR3 region has 15 residues. Looked up from germline, CDR1 is SNHLY and CDR2 is FYNNEI. In DNA, the CDR3 is TGTGCCAGCAGTGAGGGGGGAGGTTATAACTATGGCTACACCTTC. It codes for CASSEGGGYNYGYTF.

The J gene is TRBJ2-1, the V gene TRBV2; D is unresolved. The CDR3 is 13 amino acids. V lost 5 bases, J lost 9 bases, and 14 bases lay in between. Germline V CDR1 and CDR2: SNHLY, FYNNEI. The CDR3 is CASSFFPTPEQFF. In DNA form, the CDR3 reads TGTGCCAGCAGTTTTTTCCCTACTCCTGAGCAGTTCTTC.

The rearrangement uses TRBV18 and TRBJ1-1, with D possibly TRBD1 on 6 matching bases. This CDR3 spans 11 amino acids. CDR1 and CDR2 (germline): KGHSH, LQKENI. V was trimmed by 6 bases and J by 11 bases, leaving 13 bases between them. The CDR3 sequence is CASSMDSIAFF. In DNA, the CDR3 is TGTGCCAGCTCGATGGACAGTATCGCTTTCTTT.

The CDR3 sequence is CASSPGLAGLEETQYF. The CDR3 DNA reads as TGTGCCAGCAGCCCGGGACTAGCGGGTTTAGAAGAGACCCAGTACTTC. The chain is built from TRBV5-8 and TRBJ2-5; 12 bases are shared with TRBD2. Germline CDR1 reads SGHTS; CDR2 reads YDEGEE. V lost 4 bases to trimming and J lost 3 bases; unmatched junction nucleotides: 7. The CDR3 is made up of 16 amino acids.

The chain links TRBV6-4 to TRBJ2-3, with 8 bases matching TRBD1. J lost 2 bases, V lost 0 bases, and 1 base had no gene match. This CDR3 contains 15 residues. Germline V gene sequence: CDR1 MRHNA, CDR2 SNTAGT. The CDR3 DNA reads TGTGCCAGCAGTGACTCGACAGGGGACACAGATACGCAGTATTTT. Protein sequence: CASSDSTGDTDTQYF.

V gene TRBV20-1 combines with J gene TRBJ2-1; 12 bases match TRBD2. V lost 3 bases, J lost 5 bases, and 5 bases stayed unmatched. CDR1 is DFQATT and CDR2 is SNEGSKA in the germline V gene (reference sequence). This CDR3 is built from 15 residues. CDR3 protein: CSASRASGGDNEQFF. For the CDR3, the DNA is TGCAGTGCTAGCCGGGCTAGCGGGGGGGACAATGAGCAGTTCTTC.

The chain recombines TRBV3-1 with TRBJ2-7; D is perhaps TRBD1 (5 bases). Germline CDR1 is LGHDT and CDR2 is YNNKEL (reference sequence). V gave up 5 bases and J gave up 7 bases, with 18 bases separating them. This CDR3 spans 14 amino acids. CDR3 coding DNA: TGTGCCAGCAGCGCCCGACAGACCCTACGGGAGCAGTACTTC. Its translation is CASSARQTLREQYF.

There are many counts of this clonotype. This chain joins TRBV11-2 and TRBJ2-2; D uncertain. Trimming took off 5 bases at V and 0 bases at J, with 13 bases between the two ends. The CDR3 sequence is 16 residues long. The germline gives CDR1 SGHAT, CDR2 FQNNGV. CDR3 protein: CASSSMLQANTGELFF. CDR3 sequence (DNA): TGTGCCAGCAGCAGTATGTTGCAGGCGAACACCGGGGAGCTGTTTTTT.